Each of the 8 T cell receptor beta chains below was sequenced from the same sample in a study of CD8+ T cells in alopecia areata. Extracted RNA was reverse transcribed into cDNA, the sequencing template. Measured with immunoSEQ multiplex PCR; TCRdb has only the in-frame clones, and not every one. Of under 250,000 clones listed, roughly three fifths were seen once; the top ten hold 1% to 1.5%. Treatment specified: oral pan-JAK inhibitor, 5-10 mg twice daily. The input for sequencing was CD4+ T cells sorted from blood, taken around week 44, from a patient treated with tofacitinib. Receptors were obtained from a human donor with alopecia areata.

CDR3 coding DNA: TGCGCCAGCAGGGAAGGGATGGGGAATTCACCCCTCCACTTT. Translation: CASREGMGNSPLHF. The chain combines TRBV5-1 with TRBJ1-6; D not resolved. Trimming removed 5 bases at V and 7 bases at J, with 13 bases between. This CDR3 has 14 amino acids. CDR1 and CDR2 (germline): SGHRS, YFSETQ.

The chain has TRBV11-2 and TRBJ2-3; D may be TRBD1 or TRBD2 (7 bases each). The CDR3 spans 17 residues. Germline-derived CDR1 and CDR2 are SGHAT and FQNNGV. Between the trimmed V and J ends, which lost 4 bases and 2 bases, there was a span of 19 bases. The CDR3 sequence: CASSSSRQGGNTDTQYF. The CDR3 DNA reads as TGTGCCAGCAGCTCCTCCCGACAGGGAGGGAACACAGATACGCAGTATTTT.

This chain joins TRBV29-1 and TRBJ2-7; the match to TRBD1 covers 10 bases. This CDR3 contains 15 residues. J gave up 6 bases and V 6 bases, and 14 bases lay outside the gene matches. Germline CDR1 reads SQVTM; CDR2 reads ANQGSEA. The CDR3 DNA reads TGCAGCGTCGGTAGACAGGGGGCTTCACAAGGCGAGCAGTACTTC. It encodes CSVGRQGASQGEQYF.

V and J are TRBV5-6 and TRBJ2-5; D remains unclear. Looked up from germline, CDR1 is SGHDT and CDR2 is YYEEEE. V was shortened by 0 bases and J by 1 base, with 10 bases between the two germline ends. The CDR3 runs 15 residues. CDR3 DNA: TGTGCCAGCAGCTTGGGGATTGTGGTCCAAGAGACCCAGTACTTC. Protein product: CASSLGIVVQETQYF.

This chain joins TRBV30 and TRBJ2-5; D not resolved. Germline V gene sequence: CDR1 GTSNPN, CDR2 SVGIG (reference sequence). CDR3 length equals 12 residues. V was cut by 3 bases and J by 0 bases, with 5 bases left in between. The CDR3 reads CAWRTHQETQYF. The CDR3 bases are TGTGCCTGGAGGACGCACCAAGAGACCCAGTACTTC.

V and J are TRBV15 and TRBJ1-2; the D is unclear. In germline, CDR1 is LNHNV, CDR2 YYDKDF (reference sequence). The CDR3 runs to 12 residues. The V gene lost 5 bases and the J gene lost 3 bases, with 7 bases spanning the gap. CDR3 DNA sequence: TGTGCCACCAGCCGCGGAGACTATGGCTACACCTTC. Residues: CATSRGDYGYTF.

J is TRBJ1-1 and V is TRBV4-1; no clear D gene. Germline assignment: CDR1 MGHRA and CDR2 YSYEKL. V lost 3 bases and J 1 base, leaving 0 bases between the germline ends. CDR3 length: 11 residues. This CDR3 is CASSQNTEAFF. The CDR3 DNA reads TGCGCCAGCAGCCAGAACACTGAAGCTTTCTTT.

This chain uses TRBV5-6 with TRBJ2-3; TRBD1 is a possible D gene (5 bases). Germline V CDR1 and CDR2: SGHDT, YYEEEE. The CDR3 is 15 residues long. Trimming took 0 bases from V and 3 from J, leaving 11 bases between them. The CDR3 protein is CASSLDRIATDTQYF. The CDR3 DNA sequence: TGTGCCAGCAGCTTGGACAGGATCGCAACAGATACGCAGTATTTT.